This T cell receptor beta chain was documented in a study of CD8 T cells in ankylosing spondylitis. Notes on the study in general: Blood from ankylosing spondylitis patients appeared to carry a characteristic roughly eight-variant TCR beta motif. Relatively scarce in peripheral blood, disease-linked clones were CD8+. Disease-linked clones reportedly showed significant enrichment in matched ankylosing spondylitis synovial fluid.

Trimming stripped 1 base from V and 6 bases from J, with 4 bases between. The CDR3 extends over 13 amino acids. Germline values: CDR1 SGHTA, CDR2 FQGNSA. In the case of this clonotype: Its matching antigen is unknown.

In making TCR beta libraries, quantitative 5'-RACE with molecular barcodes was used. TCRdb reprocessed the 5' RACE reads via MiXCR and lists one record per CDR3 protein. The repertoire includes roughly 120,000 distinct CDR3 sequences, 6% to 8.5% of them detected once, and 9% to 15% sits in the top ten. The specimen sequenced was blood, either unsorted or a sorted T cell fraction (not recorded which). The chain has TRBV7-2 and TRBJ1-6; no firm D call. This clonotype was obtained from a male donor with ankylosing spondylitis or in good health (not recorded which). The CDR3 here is CASSLEGNSPLHF. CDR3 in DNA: TGTGCCAGCAGCTTAGAGGGTAATTCACCCCTCCACTTT. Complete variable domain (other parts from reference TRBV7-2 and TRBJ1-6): GAGVSQSPSNKVTEKGKDVELRCDPISGHTALYWYRQSLGQGLEFLIYFQGNSAPDKSGLPSDRFSAERTGGSVSTLTIQRTQQEDSAVYLCASSLEGNSPLHFGNGTRLTVT.